This entry describes one TCR beta chain. The germline gives CDR1 MNHNS, CDR2 SASEGT. The CDR3 contains 18 residues. The data originate from a study of monozygotic twins with inflammatory bowel disease. Unfractionated whole blood yielded total RNA, and T cells were not sorted. A total RNA quantity of around 3,600 ng went into each TCR library. TCRdb reprocessed the 5' RACE reads; each CDR3 protein has one entry and no DNA is given. Its table lists approximately 400,000 distinct CDR3 sequences. The receptor was isolated from a human donor with ulcerative colitis or Crohn's disease, or a healthy co-twin of an affected twin (not recorded which). Source material: blood. The chain combines TRBV6-1 with TRBJ2-2; the TCRdb call, TRBD2, lacks DNA for checking. The CDR3 loop is CASSPGGAGDKGAGELFF.